This passage covers 5 T cell receptor beta chains from one sample sequenced in a study of blood T cell repertoires in COVID-19. The repertoire was sequenced with immunoSEQ multiplex PCR; TCRdb's copy has only in-frame clones and lacks some. This table has some 180,000 clones, 80% to 85% appearing once. Sequenced input: peripheral blood. The source is an older man with active or convalescent COVID-19.

The CDR3 reads CASSQASGGGDTQYF. CDR3 nucleotide sequence: TGCGCCAGCAGCCAAGCTAGCGGGGGGGGAGATACGCAGTATTTT. This chain links TRBV4-3 with TRBJ2-3, with 12 nucleotides matching TRBD2. Germline assignment: CDR1 LGHNA and CDR2 YSLEER. This CDR3 has 15 amino acids. V was pared by 1 base and J by 5 bases, with 1 base of the junction left unmatched.

This sequence joins TRBV19 and TRBJ2-1; no clear D. The V and J ends lost 4 bases and 4 bases respectively, with 8 bases between them. CDR1 is LNHDA and CDR2 is SQIVND in the germline V gene (reference sequence). The CDR3 has 13 residues. This CDR3 reads CASSNRVYNEQFF. For the CDR3, the DNA is TGTGCCAGTAGTAACCGGGTGTACAATGAGCAGTTCTTC. Variable domain in full (rest from reference TRBV19 and TRBJ2-1): DGGITQSPKYLFRKEGQNVTLSCEQNLNHDAMYWYRQDPGQGLRLIYYSQIVNDFQKGDIAEGYSVSREKKESFPLTVTSAQKNPTAFYLCASSNRVYNEQFFGPGTRLTVL.

The chain carries TRBV6-1 and TRBJ1-2, with D possibly TRBD1 on 5 matching bases. The germline V gene has CDR1 MNHNS and CDR2 SASEGT. The CDR3 contains 13 residues. V lost 3 bases and J 5 bases, leaving 10 bases between the germline ends. Written as DNA, the CDR3 is TGTGCCAGCAGTGAGGGGCTGATATATGGCTACACCTTC. This translates into CASSEGLIYGYTF.

This chain uses TRBV6-6 with TRBJ1-2; 9 nucleotides align to TRBD1. V lost 2 bases, J lost 8 bases, and 12 bases stayed unmatched. CDR1 and CDR2 (germline): MNHNY, SVGAGI (reference sequence). This CDR3 has 16 residues. CDR3 region: CASSYPPRDRAGGYTF. The CDR3 region has the DNA TGTGCCAGCAGTTACCCACCCCGGGACAGGGCGGGGGGCTACACCTTC.

V and J are TRBV18 and TRBJ1-1; TRBD1 agrees at 7 bases. Germline V CDR1 and CDR2: KGHSH, LQKENI. This CDR3 comprises 16 residues. J gave up 8 bases and V 2 bases, and 14 bases lay outside the gene matches. CDR3 sequence: CASSPAGPGQRFEAFF. CDR3 in DNA: TGTGCCAGCTCACCAGCCGGACCGGGACAGCGGTTCGAAGCTTTCTTT. Looking up the rest from reference TRBV18 and TRBJ1-1 gives the full variable domain: NAGVMQNPRHLVRRRGQEARLRCSPMKGHSHVYWYRQLPEEGLKFMVYLQKENIIDESGMPKERFSAEFPKEGPSILRIQQVVRGDSAAYFCASSPAGPGQRFEAFFGQGTRLTVV.